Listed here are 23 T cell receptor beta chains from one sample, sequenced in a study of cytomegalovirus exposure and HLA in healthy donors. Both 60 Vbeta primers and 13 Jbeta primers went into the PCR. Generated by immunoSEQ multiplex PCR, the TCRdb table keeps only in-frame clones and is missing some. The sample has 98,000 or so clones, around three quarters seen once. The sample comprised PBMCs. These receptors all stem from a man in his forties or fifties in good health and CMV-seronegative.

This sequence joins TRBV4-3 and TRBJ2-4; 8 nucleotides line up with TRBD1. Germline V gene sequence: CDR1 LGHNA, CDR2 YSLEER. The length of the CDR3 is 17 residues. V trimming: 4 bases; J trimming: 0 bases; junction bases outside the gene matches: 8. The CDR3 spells CASSPRDRRLAKNIQYF. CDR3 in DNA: TGCGCCAGCAGCCCCCGGGACAGGAGACTAGCCAAAAACATTCAGTACTTC.

The CDR3 reads CASGQGANTEAFF. In nucleotides, the CDR3 is TGTGCCAGCGGACAGGGAGCGAACACTGAAGCTTTCTTT. This rearrangement joins TRBV7-3 to TRBJ1-1; 8 nucleotides agree with TRBD1. This CDR3 comprises 13 residues. The junction had 3 bases not matched to a gene; V was cut back by 8 bases and J by 1 base. Germline V gene data show CDR1 as SGHTA and CDR2 as FQGTGA.

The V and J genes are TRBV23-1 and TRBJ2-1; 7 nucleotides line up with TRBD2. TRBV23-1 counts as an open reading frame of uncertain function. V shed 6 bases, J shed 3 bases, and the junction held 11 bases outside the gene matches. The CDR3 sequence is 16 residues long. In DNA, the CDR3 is TGCGCCAGCAGCCCAGGCCGCGGGAGACTCTACAATGAGCAGTTCTTC. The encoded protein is CASSPGRGRLYNEQFF.

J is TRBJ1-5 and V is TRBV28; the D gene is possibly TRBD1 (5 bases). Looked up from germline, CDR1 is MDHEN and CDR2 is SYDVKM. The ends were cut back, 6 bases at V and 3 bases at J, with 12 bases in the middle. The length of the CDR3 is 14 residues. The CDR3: CASRWTNDNQPQHF. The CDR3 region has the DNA TGTGCCAGCAGGTGGACAAACGACAATCAGCCCCAGCATTTT.

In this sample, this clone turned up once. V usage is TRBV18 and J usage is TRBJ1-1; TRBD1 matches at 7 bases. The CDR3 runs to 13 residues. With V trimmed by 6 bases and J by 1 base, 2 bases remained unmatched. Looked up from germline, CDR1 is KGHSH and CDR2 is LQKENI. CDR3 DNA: TGTGCCAGCTCGTCAGGGGGGAACACTGAAGCTTTCTTT. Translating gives CASSSGGNTEAFF.

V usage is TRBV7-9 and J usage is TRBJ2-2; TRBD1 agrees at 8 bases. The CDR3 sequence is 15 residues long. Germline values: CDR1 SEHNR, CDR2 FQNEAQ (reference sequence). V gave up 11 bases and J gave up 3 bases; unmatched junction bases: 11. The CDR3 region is CASQGARGDTGELFF. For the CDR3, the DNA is TGTGCCTCCCAGGGGGCCAGGGGGGACACCGGGGAGCTGTTTTTT.

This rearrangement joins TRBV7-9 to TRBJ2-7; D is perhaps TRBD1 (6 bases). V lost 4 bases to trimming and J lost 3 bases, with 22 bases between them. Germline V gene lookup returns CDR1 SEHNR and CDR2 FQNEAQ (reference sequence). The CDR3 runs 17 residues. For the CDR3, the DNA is TGTGCCAGCAGCTCAACCCTCCCGGGACAAGCTTACTACGAGCAGTACTTC. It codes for CASSSTLPGQAYYEQYF. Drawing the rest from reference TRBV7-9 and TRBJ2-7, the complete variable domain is DTGVSQNPRHKITKRGQNVTFRCDPISEHNRLYWYRQTLGQGPEFLTYFQNEAQLEKSRLLSDRFSAERPKGSFSTLEIQRTEQGDSAMYLCASSSTLPGQAYYEQYFGPGTRLTVT.

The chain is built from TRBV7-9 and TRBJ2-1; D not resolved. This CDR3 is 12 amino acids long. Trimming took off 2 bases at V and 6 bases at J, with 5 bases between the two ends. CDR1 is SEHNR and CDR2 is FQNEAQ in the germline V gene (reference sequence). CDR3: CASSLSVNEQFF. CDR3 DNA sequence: TGTGCCAGCAGCTTATCCGTCAATGAGCAGTTCTTC.

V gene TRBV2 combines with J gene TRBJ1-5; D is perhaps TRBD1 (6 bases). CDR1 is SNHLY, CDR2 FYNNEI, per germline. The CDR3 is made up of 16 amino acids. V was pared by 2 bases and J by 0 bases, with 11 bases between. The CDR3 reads CASSETTGYSNQPQHF. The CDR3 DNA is TGTGCCAGCAGTGAAACGACAGGTTATAGCAATCAGCCCCAGCATTTT.

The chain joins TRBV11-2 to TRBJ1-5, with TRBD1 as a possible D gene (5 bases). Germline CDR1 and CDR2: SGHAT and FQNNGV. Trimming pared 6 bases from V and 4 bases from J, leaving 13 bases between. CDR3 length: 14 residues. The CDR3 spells CASSTDSLNQPQHF. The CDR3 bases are TGTGCCAGCAGTACCGACAGTTTAAATCAGCCCCAGCATTTT.

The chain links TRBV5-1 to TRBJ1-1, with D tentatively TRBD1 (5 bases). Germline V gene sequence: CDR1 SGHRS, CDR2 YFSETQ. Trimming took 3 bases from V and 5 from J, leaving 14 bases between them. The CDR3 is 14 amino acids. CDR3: CASSSSIRGTEAFF. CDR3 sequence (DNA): TGCGCCAGCAGCTCGAGCATCCGGGGGACTGAAGCTTTCTTT.

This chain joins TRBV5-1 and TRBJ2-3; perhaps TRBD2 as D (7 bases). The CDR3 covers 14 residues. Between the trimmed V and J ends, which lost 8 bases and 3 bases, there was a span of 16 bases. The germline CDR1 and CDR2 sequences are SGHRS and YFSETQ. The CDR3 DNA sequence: TGCGCCAGTGGGGTGGGGGGGCGAACAGATACGCAGTATTTT. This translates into CASGVGGRTDTQYF. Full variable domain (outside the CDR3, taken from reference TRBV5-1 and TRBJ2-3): KAGVTQTPRYLIKTRGQQVTLSCSPISGHRSVSWYQQTPGQGLQFLFEYFSETQRNKGNFPGRFSGRQFSNSRSEMNVSTLELGDSALYLCASGVGGRTDTQYFGPGTRLTVL.

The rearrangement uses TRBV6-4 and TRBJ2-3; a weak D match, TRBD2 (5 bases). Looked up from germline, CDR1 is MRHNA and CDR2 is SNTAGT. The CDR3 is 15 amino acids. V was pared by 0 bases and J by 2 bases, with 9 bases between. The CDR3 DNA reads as TGTGCCAGCAGTGACTCACTAGATACCACAGATACGCAGTATTTT. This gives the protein CASSDSLDTTDTQYF.

The CDR3 DNA is TGTGCCAGCAGCCAAGCCGGCGGCAGACGGGAAAAACTGTTTTTT. Its translation is CASSQAGGRREKLFF. The J gene is TRBJ1-4, the V gene TRBV4-2; D call uncertain. Germline lookup yields CDR1 LGHNA and CDR2 YNFKEQ. Trimming took 1 base from V and 8 from J, leaving 14 bases between them. This CDR3 comprises 15 residues.

The CDR3 spells CASSVDSAGSTDTQYF. DNA for the CDR3: TGTGCCAGCAGCGTAGATTCTGCGGGAAGCACAGATACGCAGTATTTT. This rearrangement joins TRBV9 to TRBJ2-3; TRBD2 might be the D (6 bases). The CDR3 totals 16 residues. Between the trimmed V and J ends, which lost 0 bases and 0 bases, there was a span of 11 bases. The germline CDR1 and CDR2 sequences are SGDLS and YYNGEE.

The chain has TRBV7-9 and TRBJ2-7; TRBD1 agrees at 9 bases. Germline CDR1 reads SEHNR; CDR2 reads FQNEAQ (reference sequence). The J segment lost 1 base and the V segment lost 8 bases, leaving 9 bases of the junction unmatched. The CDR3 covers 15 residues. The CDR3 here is CASRKVQGASYEQYF. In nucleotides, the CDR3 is TGTGCCAGCCGAAAAGTACAGGGGGCGTCCTACGAGCAGTACTTC. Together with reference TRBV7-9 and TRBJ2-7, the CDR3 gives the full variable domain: DTGVSQNPRHKITKRGQNVTFRCDPISEHNRLYWYRQTLGQGPEFLTYFQNEAQLEKSRLLSDRFSAERPKGSFSTLEIQRTEQGDSAMYLCASRKVQGASYEQYFGPGTRLTVT.

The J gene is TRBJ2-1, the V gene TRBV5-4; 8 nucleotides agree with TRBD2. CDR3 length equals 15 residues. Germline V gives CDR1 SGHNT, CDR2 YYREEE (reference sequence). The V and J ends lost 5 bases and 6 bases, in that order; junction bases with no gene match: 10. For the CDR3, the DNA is TGTGCCAGCAGAGTAGCGGGATCCCGCTTCAATGAGCAGTTCTTC. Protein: CASRVAGSRFNEQFF.

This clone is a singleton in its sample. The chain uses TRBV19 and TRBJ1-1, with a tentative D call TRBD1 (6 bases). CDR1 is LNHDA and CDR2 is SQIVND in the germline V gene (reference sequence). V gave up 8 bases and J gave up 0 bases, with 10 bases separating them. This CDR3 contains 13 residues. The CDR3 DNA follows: TGTGCCAGTCGGGGACAAATGAACACTGAAGCTTTCTTT. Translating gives CASRGQMNTEAFF.

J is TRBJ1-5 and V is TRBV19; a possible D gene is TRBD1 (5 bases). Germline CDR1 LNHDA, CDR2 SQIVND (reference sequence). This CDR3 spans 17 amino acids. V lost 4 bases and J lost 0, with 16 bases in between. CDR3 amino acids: CASSSTGRIVSNQPQHF. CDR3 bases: TGTGCCAGTAGTAGCACAGGACGGATCGTTAGCAATCAGCCCCAGCATTTT.

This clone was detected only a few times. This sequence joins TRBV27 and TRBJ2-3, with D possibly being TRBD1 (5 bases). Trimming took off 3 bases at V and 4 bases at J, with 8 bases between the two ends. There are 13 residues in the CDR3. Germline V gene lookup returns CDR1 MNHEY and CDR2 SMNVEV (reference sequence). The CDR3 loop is CASSFLRADTQYF. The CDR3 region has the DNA TGTGCCAGCAGTTTTCTCAGGGCAGATACGCAGTATTTT.

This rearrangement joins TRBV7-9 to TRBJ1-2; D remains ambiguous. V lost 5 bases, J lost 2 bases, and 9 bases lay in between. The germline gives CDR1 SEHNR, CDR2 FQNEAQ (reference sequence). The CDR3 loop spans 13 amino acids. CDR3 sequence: CASSPVMNYGYTF. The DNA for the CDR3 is TGTGCCAGCAGCCCCGTTATGAACTATGGCTACACCTTC.

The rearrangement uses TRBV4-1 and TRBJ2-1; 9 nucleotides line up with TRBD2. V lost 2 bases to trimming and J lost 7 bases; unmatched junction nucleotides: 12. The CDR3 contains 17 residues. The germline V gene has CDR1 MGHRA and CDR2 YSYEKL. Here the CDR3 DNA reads TGCGCCAGCAGCCAAACTACGGCGGGAGGGGGATGGAATGAGCAGTTCTTC. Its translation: CASSQTTAGGGWNEQFF.

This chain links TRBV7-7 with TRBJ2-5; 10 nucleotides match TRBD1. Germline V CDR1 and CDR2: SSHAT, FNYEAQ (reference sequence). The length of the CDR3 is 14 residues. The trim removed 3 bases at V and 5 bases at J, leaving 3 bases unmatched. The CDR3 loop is CASSLGQGFETQYF. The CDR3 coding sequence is TGTGCCAGCAGCTTGGGACAGGGGTTTGAGACCCAGTACTTC. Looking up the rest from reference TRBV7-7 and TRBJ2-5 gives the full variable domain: GAGVSQSPRYKVTKRGQDVTLRCDPISSHATLYWYQQALGQGPEFLTYFNYEAQPDKSGLPSDRFSAERPEGSISTLTIQRTEQRDSAMYRCASSLGQGFETQYFGPGTRLLVL.